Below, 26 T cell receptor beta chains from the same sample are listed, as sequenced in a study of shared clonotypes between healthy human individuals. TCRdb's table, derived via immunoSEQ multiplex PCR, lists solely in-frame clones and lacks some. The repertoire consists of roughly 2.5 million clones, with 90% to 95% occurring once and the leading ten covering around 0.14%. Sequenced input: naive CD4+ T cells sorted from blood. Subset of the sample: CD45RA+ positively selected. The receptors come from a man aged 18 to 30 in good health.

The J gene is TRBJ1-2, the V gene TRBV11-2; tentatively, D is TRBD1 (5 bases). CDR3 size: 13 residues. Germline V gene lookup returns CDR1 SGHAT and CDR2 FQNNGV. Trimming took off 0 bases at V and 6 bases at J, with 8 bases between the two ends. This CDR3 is CASSLDGTDGYTF. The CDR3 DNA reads TGTGCCAGCAGCTTAGACGGGACGGATGGCTACACCTTC. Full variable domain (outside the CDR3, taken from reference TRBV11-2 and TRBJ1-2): EAGVAQSPRYKIIEKRQSVAFWCNPISGHATLYWYQQILGQGPKLLIQFQNNGVVDDSQLPKDRFSAERLKGVDSTLKIQPAKLEDSAVYLCASSLDGTDGYTFGSGTRLTVV.

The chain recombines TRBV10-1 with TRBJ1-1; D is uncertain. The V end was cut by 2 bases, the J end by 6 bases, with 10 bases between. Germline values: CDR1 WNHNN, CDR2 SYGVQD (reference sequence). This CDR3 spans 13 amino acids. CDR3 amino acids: CASSEGVIAEAFF. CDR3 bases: TGCGCCAGCAGTGAGGGGGTGATCGCTGAAGCTTTCTTT.

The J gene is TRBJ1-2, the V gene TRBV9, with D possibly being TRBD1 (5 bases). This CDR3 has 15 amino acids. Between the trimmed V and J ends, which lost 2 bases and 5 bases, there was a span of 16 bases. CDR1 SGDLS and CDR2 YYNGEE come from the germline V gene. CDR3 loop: CASSVQGSPTYGYTF. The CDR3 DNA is TGTGCCAGCAGCGTCCAGGGCTCCCCCACATATGGCTACACCTTC.

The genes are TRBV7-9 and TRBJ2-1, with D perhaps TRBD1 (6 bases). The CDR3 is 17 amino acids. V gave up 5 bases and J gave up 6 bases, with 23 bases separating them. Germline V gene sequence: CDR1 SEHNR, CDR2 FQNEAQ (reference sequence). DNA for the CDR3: TGTGCCAGCAGCCCCCGAGGGGCCTCAGGGGATGCCAATGAGCAGTTCTTC. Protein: CASSPRGASGDANEQFF.

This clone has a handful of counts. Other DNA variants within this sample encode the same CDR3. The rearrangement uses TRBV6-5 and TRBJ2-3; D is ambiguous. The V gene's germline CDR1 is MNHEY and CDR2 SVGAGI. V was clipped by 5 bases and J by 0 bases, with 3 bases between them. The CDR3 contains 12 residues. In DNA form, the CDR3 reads TGTGCCAGCAGTCAAAGCACAGATACGCAGTATTTT. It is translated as CASSQSTDTQYF.

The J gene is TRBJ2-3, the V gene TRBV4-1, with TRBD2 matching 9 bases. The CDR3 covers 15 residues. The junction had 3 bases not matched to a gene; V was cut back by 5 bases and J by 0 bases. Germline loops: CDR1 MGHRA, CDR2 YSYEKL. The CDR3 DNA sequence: TGCGCCAGCAGCTCGAGCGGGGGGAGCACAGATACGCAGTATTTT. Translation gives CASSSSGGSTDTQYF.

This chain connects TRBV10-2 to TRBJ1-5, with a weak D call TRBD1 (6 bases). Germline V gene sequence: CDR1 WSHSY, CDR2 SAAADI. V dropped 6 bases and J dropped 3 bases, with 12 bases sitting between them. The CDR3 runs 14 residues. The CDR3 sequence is CASSLGDTNQPQHF. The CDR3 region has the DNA TGCGCCAGCAGCCTAGGGGACACCAATCAGCCCCAGCATTTT.

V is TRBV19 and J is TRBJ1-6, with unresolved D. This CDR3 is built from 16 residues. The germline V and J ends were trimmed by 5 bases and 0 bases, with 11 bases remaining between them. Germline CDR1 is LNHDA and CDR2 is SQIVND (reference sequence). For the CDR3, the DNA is TGTGCCAGTAGTCCGTCACACGGCTCCTATAATTCACCCCTCCACTTT. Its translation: CASSPSHGSYNSPLHF.

The CDR3 DNA follows: TGTGCCAGCAGTGTGCCAGGGGGCACCGGGGAGCTGTTTTTT. Residues: CASSVPGGTGELFF. The chain couples TRBV25-1 to TRBJ2-2, with 7 bases aligning to TRBD1. CDR3 length equals 14 residues. Germline V gene lookup returns CDR1 MGHDK and CDR2 SYGVNS. V gave up 4 bases and J gave up 4 bases; unmatched junction bases: 3.

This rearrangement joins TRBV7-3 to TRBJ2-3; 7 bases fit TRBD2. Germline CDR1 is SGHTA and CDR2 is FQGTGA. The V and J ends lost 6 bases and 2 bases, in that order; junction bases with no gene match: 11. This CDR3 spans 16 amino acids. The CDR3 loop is CASRVGLAETTDTQYF. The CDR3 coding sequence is TGTGCCAGCAGGGTCGGTCTAGCGGAGACCACAGATACGCAGTATTTT.

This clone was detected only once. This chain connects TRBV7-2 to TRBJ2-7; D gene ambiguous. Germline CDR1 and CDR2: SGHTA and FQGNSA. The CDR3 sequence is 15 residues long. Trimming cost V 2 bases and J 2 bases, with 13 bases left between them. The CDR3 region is CASSLRWQLAYEQYF. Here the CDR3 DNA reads TGTGCCAGCAGCTTACGGTGGCAGCTGGCCTACGAGCAGTACTTC.

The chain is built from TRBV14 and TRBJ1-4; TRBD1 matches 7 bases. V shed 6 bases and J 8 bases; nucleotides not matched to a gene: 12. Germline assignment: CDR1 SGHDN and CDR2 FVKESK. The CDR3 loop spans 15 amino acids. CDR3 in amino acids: CASSPSRQGREKLFF. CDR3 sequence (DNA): TGTGCCAGCAGTCCCTCCCGACAGGGTCGGGAAAAACTGTTTTTT.

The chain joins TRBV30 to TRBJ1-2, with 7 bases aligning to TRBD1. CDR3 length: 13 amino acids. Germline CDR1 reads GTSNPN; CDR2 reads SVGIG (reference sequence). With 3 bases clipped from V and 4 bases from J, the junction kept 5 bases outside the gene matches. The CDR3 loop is CAWSPGQAYGYTF. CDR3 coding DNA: TGTGCCTGGAGCCCCGGACAGGCCTATGGCTACACCTTC.

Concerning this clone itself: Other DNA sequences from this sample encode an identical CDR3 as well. CDR3 DNA: TGCGCCAGCAGTGAGTCCCCAGGGACTGAAGCTTTCTTT. Its translation is CASSESPGTEAFF. This sequence joins TRBV10-1 and TRBJ1-1; tentatively, D is TRBD1 (5 bases). CDR3 length: 13 residues. Germline CDR1 is WNHNN and CDR2 is SYGVQD (reference sequence). The V gene lost 0 bases and the J gene lost 5 bases, with 7 bases spanning the gap.

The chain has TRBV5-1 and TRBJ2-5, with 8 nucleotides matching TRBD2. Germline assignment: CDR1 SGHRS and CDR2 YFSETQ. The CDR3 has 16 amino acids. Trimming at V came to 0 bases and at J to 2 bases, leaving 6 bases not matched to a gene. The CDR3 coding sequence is TGCGCCAGCAGCTTGGCCGGTAGCGGGGTACAAGAGACCCAGTACTTC. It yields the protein CASSLAGSGVQETQYF.

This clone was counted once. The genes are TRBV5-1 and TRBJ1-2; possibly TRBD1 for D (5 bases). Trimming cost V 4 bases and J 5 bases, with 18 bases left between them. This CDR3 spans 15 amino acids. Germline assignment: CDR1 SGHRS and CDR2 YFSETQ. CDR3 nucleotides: TGCGCCAGCAGCCCTCGGGCGGGCAGGGCTTATGGCTACACCTTC. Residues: CASSPRAGRAYGYTF.

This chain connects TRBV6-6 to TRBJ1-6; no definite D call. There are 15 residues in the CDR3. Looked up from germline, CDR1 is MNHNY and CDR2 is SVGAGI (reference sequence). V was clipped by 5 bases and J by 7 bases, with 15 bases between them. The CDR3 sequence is CASSKGGLGNSPLHF. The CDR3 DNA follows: TGTGCCAGCAGTAAGGGAGGGTTAGGGAATTCACCCCTCCACTTT.

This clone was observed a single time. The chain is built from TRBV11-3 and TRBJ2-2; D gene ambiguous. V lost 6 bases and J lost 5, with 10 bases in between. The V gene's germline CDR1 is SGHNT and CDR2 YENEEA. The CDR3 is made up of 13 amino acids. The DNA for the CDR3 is TGTGCCAGCAGTCGTTTGAGGACCGGGGAGCTGTTTTTT. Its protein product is CASSRLRTGELFF.

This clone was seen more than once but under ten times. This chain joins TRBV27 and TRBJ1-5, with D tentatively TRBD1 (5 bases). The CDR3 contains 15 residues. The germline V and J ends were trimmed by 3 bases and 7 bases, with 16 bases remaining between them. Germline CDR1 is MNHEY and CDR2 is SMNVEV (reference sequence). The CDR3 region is CASSFGGESGQPQHF. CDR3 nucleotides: TGTGCCAGCAGTTTCGGAGGGGAATCAGGGCAGCCCCAGCATTTT.

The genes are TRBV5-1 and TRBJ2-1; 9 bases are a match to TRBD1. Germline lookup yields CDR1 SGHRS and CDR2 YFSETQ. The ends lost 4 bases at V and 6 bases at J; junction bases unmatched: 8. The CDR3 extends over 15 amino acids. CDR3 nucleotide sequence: TGCGCCAGCAGCCCGGGACAGGGAATGGGCAATGAGCAGTTCTTC. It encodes CASSPGQGMGNEQFF. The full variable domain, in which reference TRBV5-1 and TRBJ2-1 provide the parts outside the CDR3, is KAGVTQTPRYLIKTRGQQVTLSCSPISGHRSVSWYQQTPGQGLQFLFEYFSETQRNKGNFPGRFSGRQFSNSRSEMNVSTLELGDSALYLCASSPGQGMGNEQFFGPGTRLTVL.

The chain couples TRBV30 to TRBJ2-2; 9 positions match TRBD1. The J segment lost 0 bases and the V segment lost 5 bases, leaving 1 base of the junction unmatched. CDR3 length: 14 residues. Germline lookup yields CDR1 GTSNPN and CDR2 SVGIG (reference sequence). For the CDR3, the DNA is TGTGCCTGGTGGACAGGGGCGAACACCGGGGAGCTGTTTTTT. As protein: CAWWTGANTGELFF.

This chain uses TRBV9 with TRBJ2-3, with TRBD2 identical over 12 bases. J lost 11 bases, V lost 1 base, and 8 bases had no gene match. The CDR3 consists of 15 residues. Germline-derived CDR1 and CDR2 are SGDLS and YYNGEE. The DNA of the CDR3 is TGTGCCAGCAGCGTATCGCTAGCGGGAGGGCCGGGGCAGTATTTT. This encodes CASSVSLAGGPGQYF.

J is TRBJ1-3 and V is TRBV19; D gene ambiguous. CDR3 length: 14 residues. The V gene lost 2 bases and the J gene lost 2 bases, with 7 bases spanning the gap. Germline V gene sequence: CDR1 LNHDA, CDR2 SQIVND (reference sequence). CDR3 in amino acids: CASSITGAGNTIYF. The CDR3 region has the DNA TGTGCCAGTAGTATAACGGGTGCTGGAAACACCATATATTTT.

CDR3 nucleotide sequence: TGTGCCAGTAGTGTGGGGGCCCCGGGGCCCTACGAGCAGTACTTC. Translated, it gives CASSVGAPGPYEQYF. The V gene is TRBV19, the J gene TRBJ2-7, with TRBD1 as a possible D gene (6 bases). The CDR3 spans 15 residues. V lost 5 bases, J lost 2 bases, and 16 bases lay in between. The germline gives CDR1 LNHDA, CDR2 SQIVND (reference sequence).

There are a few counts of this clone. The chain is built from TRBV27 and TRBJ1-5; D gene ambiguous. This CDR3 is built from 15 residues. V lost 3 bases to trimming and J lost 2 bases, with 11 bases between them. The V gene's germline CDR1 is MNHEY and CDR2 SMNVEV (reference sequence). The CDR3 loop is CASSFTGRGNQPQHF. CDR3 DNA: TGTGCCAGCAGTTTTACCGGCAGAGGCAATCAGCCCCAGCATTTT.

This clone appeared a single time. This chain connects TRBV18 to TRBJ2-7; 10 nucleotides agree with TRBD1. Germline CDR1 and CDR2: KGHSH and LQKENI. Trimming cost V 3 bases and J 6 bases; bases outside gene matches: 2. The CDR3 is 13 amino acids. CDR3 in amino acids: CASSPGQGTEQYF. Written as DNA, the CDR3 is TGTGCCAGCTCACCGGGACAGGGGACCGAGCAGTACTTC.